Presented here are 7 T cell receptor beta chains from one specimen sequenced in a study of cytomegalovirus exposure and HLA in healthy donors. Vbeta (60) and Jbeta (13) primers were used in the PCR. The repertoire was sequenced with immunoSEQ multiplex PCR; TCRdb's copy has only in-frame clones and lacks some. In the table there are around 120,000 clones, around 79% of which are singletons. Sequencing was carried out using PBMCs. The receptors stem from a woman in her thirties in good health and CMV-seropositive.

CDR3 amino acids: CASSLDPNINEKLFF. Written as DNA, the CDR3 is TGTGCCAGCAGCTTGGATCCGAACATTAATGAAAAACTGTTTTTT. The rearrangement links TRBV5-4 to TRBJ1-4; D gene ambiguous. CDR1 and CDR2 from the germline V gene are SGHNT and YYREEE (reference sequence). The CDR3 is 15 residues long. Between the trimmed V and J ends, which lost 0 bases and 4 bases, there was a span of 10 bases.

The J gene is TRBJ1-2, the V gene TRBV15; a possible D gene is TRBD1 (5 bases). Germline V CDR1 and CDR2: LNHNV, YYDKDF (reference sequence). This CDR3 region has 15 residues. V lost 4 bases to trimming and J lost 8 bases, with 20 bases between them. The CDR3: CATSNSLTASSGYTF. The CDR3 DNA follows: TGTGCCACCAGCAATTCCCTGACAGCCTCAAGCGGCTACACCTTC.

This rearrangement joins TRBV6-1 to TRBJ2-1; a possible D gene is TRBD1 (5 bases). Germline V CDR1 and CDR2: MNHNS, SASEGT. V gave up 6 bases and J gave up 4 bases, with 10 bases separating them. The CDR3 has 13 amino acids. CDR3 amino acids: CASSVQGYNEQFF. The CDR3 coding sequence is TGTGCCAGCAGCGTCCAGGGATACAATGAGCAGTTCTTC.

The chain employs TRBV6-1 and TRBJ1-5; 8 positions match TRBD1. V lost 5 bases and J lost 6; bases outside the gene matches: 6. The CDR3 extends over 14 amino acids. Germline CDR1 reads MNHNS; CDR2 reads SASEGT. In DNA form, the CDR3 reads TGTGCCAGCAGTACCTCAGGGGGCGGTCAGCCCCAGCATTTT. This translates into CASSTSGGGQPQHF.

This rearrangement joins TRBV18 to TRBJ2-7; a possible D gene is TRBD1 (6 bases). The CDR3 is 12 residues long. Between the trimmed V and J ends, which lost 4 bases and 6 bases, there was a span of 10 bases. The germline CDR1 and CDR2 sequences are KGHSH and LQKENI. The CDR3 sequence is CASSLSGVEQYF. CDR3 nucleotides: TGTGCCAGCTCACTTTCAGGGGTCGAGCAGTACTTC.

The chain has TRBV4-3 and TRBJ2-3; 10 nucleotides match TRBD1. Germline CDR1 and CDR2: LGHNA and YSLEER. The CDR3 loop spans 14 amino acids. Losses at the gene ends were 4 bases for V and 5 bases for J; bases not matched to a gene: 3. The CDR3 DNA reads TGCGCCAGCAGCCGGGGACAGGGGCTAGATACGCAGTATTTT. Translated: CASSRGQGLDTQYF.

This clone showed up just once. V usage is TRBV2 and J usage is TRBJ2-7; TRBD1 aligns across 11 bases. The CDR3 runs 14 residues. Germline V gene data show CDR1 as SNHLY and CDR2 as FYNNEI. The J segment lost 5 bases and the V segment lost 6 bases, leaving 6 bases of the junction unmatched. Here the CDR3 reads CASRADRGPNEQYF. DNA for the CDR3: TGTGCCAGCAGGGCGGACAGGGGGCCCAACGAGCAGTACTTC. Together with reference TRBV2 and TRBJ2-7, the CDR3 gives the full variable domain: EPEVTQTPSHQVTQMGQEVILRCVPISNHLYFYWYRQILGQKVEFLVSFYNNEISEKSEIFDDQFSVERPDGSNFTLKIRSTKLEDSAMYFCASRADRGPNEQYFGPGTRLTVT.